This T cell receptor (beta chain) appears in the sequencing data of a study of T cell clusters in autoimmune cytopenias. This clonotype is called medium-sized (0.01 to 0.1%) based on its frequency. The CDR3 extends over 15 amino acids. Per the germline V gene, CDR1 is LNHDA and CDR2 is SQIVND (reference sequence). TRB amplification used 200 to 250 ng of peripheral blood genomic DNA. TRB was amplified by touch-down multiplex PCR, primer pools A and B combined. Following a re-call of the multiplex PCR reads, TCRdb has one entry per CDR3 protein and lacks DNA. The table lists about 7,500 distinct CDR3 sequences.

The J gene is TRBJ1-3, the V gene TRBV19; absent DNA, TCRdb's TRBD1 call cannot be checked. This TCR was sampled from a human donor with an autoimmune cytopenia or autoimmune hepatitis (not recorded which). The source material was peripheral blood. CDR3: CASSIGAGDGNTIYF.